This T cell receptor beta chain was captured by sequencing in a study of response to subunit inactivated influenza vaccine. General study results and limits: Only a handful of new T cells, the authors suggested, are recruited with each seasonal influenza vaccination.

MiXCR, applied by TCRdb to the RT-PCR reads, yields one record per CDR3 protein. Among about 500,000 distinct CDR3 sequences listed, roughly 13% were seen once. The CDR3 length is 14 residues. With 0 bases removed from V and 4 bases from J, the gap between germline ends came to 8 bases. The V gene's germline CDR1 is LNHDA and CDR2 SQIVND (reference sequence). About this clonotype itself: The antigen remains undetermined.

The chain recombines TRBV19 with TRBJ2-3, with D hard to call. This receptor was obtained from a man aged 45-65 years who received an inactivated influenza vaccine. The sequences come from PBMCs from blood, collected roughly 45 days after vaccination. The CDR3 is CASSIDVGPDTQYF. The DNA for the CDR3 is TGTGCCAGTAGTATAGATGTGGGTCCAGATACGCAGTATTTT.